This T cell receptor beta chain was sequenced during a study of Ad26.COV2.S vaccination and SARS-CoV-2 variants. Across the study: The donor was enrolled in the Ad26.COV2.S arm of the COV1001 trial.

Treatment denoted: roughly 20 received Ad26.COV2.S at low or high dose, single or two shots; about 5 received placebo; per-sample allocation not given. The samples date from day 63 after the first vaccine or placebo injection. The assay was immunoSEQ multiplex PCR, and TCRdb's table has in-frame clones only and misses some. The sample shows 300,000 to 400,000 clones, about nine tenths of them seen only once. This TCR was sampled from a person aged 18-60 years who received the Ad26.COV2.S COVID-19 vaccine or a placebo. The sample consisted of peripheral blood, taken in a trial of Ad26.COV2.S vaccine versus placebo.

The CDR3 loop reads CASSPRGGPYNEQFF. As DNA, the CDR3 is TGTGCCAGCAGCCCCCGGGGCGGGCCCTACAATGAGCAGTTCTTC. The rearrangement links TRBV3-1 (or the pseudogene TRBV3-2) to TRBJ2-1; D is possibly TRBD1 or TRBD2 (5 bases each). In germline, CDR1 is LGHDT, CDR2 YNNKEL (reference sequence). Trimming cost V 4 bases and J 2 bases, with 12 bases left between them. This CDR3 spans 15 amino acids.